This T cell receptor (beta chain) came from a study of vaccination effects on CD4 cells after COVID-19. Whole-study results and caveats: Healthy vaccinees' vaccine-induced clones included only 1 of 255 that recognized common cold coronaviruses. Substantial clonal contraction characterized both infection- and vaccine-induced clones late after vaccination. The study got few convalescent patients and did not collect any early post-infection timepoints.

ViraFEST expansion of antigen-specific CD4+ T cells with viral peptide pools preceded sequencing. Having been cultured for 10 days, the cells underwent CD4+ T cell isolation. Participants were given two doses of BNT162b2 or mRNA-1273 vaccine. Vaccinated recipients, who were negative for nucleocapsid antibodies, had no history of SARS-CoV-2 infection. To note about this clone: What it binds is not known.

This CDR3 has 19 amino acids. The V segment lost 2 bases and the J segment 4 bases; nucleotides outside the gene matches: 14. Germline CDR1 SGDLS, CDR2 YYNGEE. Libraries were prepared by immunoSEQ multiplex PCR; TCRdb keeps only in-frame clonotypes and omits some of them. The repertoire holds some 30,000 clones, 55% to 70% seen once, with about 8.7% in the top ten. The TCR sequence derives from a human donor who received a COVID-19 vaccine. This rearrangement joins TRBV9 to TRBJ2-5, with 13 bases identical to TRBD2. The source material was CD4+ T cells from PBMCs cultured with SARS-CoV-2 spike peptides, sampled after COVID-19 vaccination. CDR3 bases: TGTGCCAGCAGCGTCGACCGACTAGCGGGAGGCTTTAGTCGAGAGACCCAGTACTTC. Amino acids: CASSVDRLAGGFSRETQYF.